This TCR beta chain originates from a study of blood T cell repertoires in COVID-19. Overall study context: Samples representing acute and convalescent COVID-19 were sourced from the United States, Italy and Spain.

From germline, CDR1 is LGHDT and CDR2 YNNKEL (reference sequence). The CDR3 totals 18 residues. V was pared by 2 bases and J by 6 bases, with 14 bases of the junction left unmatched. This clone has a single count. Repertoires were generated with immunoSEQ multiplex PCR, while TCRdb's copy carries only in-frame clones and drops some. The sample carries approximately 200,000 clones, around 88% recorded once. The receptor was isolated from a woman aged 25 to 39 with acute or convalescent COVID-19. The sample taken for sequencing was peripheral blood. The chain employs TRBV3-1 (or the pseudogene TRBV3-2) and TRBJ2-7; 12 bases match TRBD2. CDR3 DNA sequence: TGTGCCAGCAGCCAACAACCCGCTCGGACTAGCGGGATTCCCGAGCAGTACTTC. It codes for CASSQQPARTSGIPEQYF.